This T cell receptor beta chain was sequenced in a study of T cell responses to AZD1222 COVID-19 vaccine (dated by TCRdb to the early 2020s). In the study overall: A total of over 230 trial participants underwent TCR sequencing, of whom 207 received two doses of AZD1222 and some 25 received two doses of the MenACWY control vaccine. Trial participants were enrolled into age subgroups of 18-55, 56-69 and 70-plus years, which contained approximately 150, 28 and 58 TCR-sequenced participants, respectively. Results the study describes overall, beyond this receptor: No day 14 peak-response samples were available, so repertoires were characterized only after the peak T cell response. Only five to seven AZD1222 recipients were SARS-CoV-2 seropositive at baseline, limiting conclusions about previously exposed vaccinees. The whole spike protein was spanned by vaccine-associated CD4 TCRs, and dominant responses were seen in regions 160-218 and 743-854. Spike-specific TCR breadth and depth rose significantly after two AZD1222 doses compared with day 0 and with MenACWY recipients. Participants were mostly white British, with more females than males. The authors suggested clonal diversity may have been underestimated. The 56-69-year group was small, and its depth increase did not reach significance, likely because of low power. Reportedly, close to half of the unique spike-specific TCRs recognized epitopes lying outside the regions that are mutated in the B.1.351 and B.1.1.7 variants.

Notes on this clone: No cognate antigen has been identified for it. No base qualities exist here, and no much larger clone lies one base off it.

The CDR3 numbers 12 residues from cysteine through phenylalanine. The sequence is cut down to CDR3 DNA, 36 bases in frame from base 1. From a lookup of the germline V gene (reference sequence), CDR1 and CDR2 are SEHNR and FQNEAQ. V is pared back by 5 bases and J by 12 bases, with 13 bases lying between the germline termini. The time point label corresponds to: about 28 days (+/-7) after the second vaccine dose. AZD1222 recipients given second doses at about 4 weeks or at about 12 weeks were pooled, since spike-specific TCR depth and breadth were not found to differ between the two schedules. Vaccinee samples came from UK trials COV001 and COV002, including a single-blind randomized controlled phase 2/3 trial of AZD1222 (ChAdOx1 nCoV-19) in healthy adults. Trial participant PBMC samples were collected at day 0 and day 28 after the second dose for TCRbeta chain sequencing. The CDR3 regions of human TCRbeta chains were subjected to immunosequencing. Regarding the original processing steps: Repertoire TCRs were checked for matches against a reference library of SARS-CoV-2-specific TCRs that had been generated using the MIRA antigen-specificity platform. Breadth was defined as the fraction of unique TCRs that were SARS-CoV-2-associated, and depth was defined as the fraction of total T cells that were SARS-CoV-2-associated. Using the MIRA data, each spike-specific TCR was assigned both to the spike region to which the TCR was reactive and to a CD4 or CD8 class. Log10-transformed breadth and depth values were compared by one-way ANOVA with Sidak's multiple comparisons tests. The table was pulled from immuneACCESS by TCRdb, which kept in-frame rearrangements only. Such tables lose some clones; where checked, under half of the loss comes from unresolved V genes, and the rest has no known cause. Clone size and V and J calls were adopted from that table, with D and trimming inferred from the DNA. This sample has roughly 200,000 clones in its table, and about 89% of those were observed once. 3% to 3.5% of the sample lies in the top ten.

The rearranged chain carries TRBV7-9 and TRBJ2-2; D gene: possibly TRBD2, on 6 matching bases. This TCR was sampled from an adult who received the AZD1222 COVID-19 vaccine. This specimen was peripheral blood, taken 28 days after the second AZD1222 dose. The DNA sequence reads TGTGCCAGCAGCCGGGGGAGCGGCAAGCTGTTTTTT. This translates into CASSRGSGKLFF.